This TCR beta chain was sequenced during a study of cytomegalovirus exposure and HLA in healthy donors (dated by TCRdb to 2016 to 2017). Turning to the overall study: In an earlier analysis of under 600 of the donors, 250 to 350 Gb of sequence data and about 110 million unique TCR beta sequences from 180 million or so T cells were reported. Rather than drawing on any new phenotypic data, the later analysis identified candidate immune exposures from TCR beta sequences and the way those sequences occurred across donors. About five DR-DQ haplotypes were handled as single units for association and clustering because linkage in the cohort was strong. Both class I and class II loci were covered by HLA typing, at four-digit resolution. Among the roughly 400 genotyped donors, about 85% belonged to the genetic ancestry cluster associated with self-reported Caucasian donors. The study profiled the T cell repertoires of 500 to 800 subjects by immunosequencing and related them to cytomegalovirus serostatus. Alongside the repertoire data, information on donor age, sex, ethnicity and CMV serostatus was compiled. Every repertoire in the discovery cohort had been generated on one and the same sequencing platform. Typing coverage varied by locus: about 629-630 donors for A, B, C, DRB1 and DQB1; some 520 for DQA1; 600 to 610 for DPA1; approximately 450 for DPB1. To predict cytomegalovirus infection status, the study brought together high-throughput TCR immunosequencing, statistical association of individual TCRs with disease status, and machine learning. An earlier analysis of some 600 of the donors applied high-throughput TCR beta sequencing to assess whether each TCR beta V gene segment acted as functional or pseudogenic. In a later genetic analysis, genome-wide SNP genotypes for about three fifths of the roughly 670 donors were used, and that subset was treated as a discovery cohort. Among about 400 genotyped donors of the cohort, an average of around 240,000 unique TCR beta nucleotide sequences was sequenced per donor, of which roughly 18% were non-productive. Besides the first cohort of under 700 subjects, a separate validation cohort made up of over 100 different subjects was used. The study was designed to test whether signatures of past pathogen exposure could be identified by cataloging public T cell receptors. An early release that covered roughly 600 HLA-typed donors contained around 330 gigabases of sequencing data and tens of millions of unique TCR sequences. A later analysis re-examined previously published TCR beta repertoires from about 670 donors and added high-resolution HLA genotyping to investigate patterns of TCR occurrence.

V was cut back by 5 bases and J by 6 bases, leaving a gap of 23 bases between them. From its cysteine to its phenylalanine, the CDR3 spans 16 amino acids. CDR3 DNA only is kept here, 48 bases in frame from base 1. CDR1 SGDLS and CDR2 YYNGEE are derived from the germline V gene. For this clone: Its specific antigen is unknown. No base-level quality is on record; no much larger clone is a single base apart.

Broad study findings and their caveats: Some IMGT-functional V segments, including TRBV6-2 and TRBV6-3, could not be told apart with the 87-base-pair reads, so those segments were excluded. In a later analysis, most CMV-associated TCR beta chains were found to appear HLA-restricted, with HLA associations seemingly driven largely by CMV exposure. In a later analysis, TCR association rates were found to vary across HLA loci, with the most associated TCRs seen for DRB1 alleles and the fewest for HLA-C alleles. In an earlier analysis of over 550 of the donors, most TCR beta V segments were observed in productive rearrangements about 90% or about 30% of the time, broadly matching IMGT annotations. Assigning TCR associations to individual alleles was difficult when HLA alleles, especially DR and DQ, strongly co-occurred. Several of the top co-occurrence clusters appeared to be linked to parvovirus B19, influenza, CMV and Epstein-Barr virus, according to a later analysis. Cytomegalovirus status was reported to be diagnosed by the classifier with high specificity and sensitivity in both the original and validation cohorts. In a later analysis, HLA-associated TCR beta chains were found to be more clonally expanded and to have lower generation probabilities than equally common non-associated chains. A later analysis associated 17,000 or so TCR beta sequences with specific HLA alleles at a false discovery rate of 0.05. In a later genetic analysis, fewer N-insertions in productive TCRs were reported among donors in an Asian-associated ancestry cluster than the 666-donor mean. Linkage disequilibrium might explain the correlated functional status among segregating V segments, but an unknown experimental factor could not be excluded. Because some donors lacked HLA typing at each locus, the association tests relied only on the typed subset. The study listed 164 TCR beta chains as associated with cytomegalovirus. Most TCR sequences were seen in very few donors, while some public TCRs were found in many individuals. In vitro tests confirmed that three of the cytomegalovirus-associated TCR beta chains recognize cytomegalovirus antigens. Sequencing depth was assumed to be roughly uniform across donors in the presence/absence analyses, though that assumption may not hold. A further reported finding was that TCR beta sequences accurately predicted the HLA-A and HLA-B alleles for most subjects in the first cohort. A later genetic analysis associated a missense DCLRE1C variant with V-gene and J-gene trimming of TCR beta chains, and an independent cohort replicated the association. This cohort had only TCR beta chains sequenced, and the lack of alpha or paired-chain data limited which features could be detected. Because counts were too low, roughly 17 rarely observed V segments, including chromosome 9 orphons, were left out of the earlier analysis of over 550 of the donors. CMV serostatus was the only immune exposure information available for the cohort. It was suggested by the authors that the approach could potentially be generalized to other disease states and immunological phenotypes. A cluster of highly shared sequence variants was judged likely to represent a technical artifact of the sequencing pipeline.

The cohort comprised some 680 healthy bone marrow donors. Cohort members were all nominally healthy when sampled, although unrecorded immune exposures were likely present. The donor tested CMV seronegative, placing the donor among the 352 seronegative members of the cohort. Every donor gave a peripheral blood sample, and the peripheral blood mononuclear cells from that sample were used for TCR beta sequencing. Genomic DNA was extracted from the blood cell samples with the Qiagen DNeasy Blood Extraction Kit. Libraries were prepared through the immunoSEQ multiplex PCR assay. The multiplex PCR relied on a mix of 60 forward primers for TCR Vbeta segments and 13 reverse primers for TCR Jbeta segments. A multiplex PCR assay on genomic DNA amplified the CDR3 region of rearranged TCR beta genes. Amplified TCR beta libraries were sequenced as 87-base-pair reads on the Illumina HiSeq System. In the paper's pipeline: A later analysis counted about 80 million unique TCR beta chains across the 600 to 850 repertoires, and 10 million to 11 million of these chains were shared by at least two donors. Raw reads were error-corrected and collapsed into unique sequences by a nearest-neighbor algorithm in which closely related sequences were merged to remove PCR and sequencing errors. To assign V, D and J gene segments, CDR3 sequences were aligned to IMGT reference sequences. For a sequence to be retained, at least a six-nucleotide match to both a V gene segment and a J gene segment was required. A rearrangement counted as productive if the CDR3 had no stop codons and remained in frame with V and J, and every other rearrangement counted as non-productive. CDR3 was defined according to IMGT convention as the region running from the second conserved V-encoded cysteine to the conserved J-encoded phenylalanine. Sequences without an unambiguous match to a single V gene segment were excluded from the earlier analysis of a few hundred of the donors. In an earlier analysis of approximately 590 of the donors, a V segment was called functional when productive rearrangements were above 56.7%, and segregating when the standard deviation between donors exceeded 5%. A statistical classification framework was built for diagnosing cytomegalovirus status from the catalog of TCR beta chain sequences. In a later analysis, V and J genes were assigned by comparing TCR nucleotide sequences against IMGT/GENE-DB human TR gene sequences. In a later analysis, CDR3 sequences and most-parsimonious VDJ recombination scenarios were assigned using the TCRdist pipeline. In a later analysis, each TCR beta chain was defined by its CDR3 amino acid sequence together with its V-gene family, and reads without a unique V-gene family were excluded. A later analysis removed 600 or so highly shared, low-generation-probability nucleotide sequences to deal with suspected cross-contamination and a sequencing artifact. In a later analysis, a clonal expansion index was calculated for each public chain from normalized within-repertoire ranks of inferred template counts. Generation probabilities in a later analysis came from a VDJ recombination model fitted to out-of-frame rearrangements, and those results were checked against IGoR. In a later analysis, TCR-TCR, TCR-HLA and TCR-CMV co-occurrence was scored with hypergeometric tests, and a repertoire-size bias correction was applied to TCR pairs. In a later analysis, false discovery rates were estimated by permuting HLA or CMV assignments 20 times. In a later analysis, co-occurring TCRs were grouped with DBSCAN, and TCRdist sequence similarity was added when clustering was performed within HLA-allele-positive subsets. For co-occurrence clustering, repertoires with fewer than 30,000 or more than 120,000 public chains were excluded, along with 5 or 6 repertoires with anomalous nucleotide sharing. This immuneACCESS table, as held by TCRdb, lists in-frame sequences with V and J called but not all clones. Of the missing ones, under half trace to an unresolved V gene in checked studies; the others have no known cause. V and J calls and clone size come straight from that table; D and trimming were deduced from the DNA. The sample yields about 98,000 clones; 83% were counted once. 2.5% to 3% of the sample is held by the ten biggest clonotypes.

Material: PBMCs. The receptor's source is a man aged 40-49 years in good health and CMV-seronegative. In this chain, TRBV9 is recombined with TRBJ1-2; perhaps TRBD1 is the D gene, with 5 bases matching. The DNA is TGTGCCAGCAGTGCCCCGGGACTTCCTTCCCCTCATGGCTACACCTTC. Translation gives CASSAPGLPSPHGYTF.